The rows below give T cell receptor beta chains drawn from one sample of a study of patients and donors after allogeneic stem cell transplantation. TCRdb reprocessed the RT-PCR reads with MiXCR, giving one entry per CDR3 protein. Among 920,000 or so distinct CDR3 sequences, 15% to 20% were seen once, and the ten largest hold around 6%. Sequenced: blood, either unsorted or a sorted T cell fraction (not recorded which). The receptor set was obtained from a human donor who was either an allogeneic HSCT recipient or a stem cell or donor lymphocyte infusion donor (not recorded which). It is not recorded whose cells these are; they may come from a transplant donor. Each CDR3 is given with its conserved first and last residue. D genes are given only for firm matches. Size values are once, few and many counts, or a class for expanded clones, and some rows have none.

cdr3_aa	cdr3_nt	v_call	j_call	d_call	clone_size
CAISALGGGREQFF	TGTGCCATCAGTGCCCTTGGGGGGGGACGTGAGCAGTTCTTC	TRBV10-3	TRBJ2-1	TRBD2	few
CATSAGDEAFF	TGTGCCACCAGTGCGGGGGATGAAGCTTTCTTT	TRBV24-1	TRBJ1-1	.	few
CATSDTGLSGANVLTF	TGTGCCACCAGTGACACAGGACTCTCTGGGGCCAACGTCCTGACTTTC	TRBV24-1	TRBJ2-6	.	few
CSARAGTKKETQYF	TGCAGTGCTAGAGCCGGGACCAAAAAAGAGACCCAGTACTTC	TRBV20-1	TRBJ2-5	.	.
CATSDSQLVRGETQYF	TGTGCCACCAGTGATTCGCAGTTGGTGAGAGGGGAGACCCAGTACTTC	TRBV24-1	TRBJ2-5	.	.
CASSEGTSGRYEQYF	TGTGCCAGCAGCGAGGGGACTAGCGGGAGGTACGAGCAGTACTTC	TRBV9	TRBJ2-7	TRBD2	.
CASSDFPGVGQPQHF	TGTGCCAGCAGTGATTTTCCAGGGGTCGGGCAGCCCCAGCATTTT	TRBV2	TRBJ1-5	.	.
CASGLNGANYNEQFF	TGTGCCAGCGGTCTTAACGGGGCCAACTACAATGAGCAGTTCTTC	TRBV9	TRBJ2-1	.	.
CATSDPNRGWAGELFF	TGTGCCACCAGTGATCCCAACAGGGGATGGGCCGGGGAGCTGTTTTTT	TRBV24-1	TRBJ2-2	TRBD1	few
CASSEEGTAAYEQYF	TGTGCCAGCAGTGAAGAAGGGACGGCCGCCTACGAGCAGTACTTC	TRBV6-1	TRBJ2-7	.	few
CASSFRQPGNTEAFF	TGTGCCAGCAGTTTCAGACAACCGGGGAACACTGAAGCTTTCTTT	TRBV12-3/TRBV12-4	TRBJ1-1	.	.
CASSHGNTGHEKLFF	TGCGCCAGCAGCCACGGGAATACAGGGCATGAAAAACTGTTTTTT	TRBV4-3	TRBJ1-4	.	few
CASSETTANTEAFF	TGTGCCAGCAGTGAAACAACTGCGAACACTGAAGCTTTCTTT	TRBV6-1	TRBJ1-1	.	few
CAIMNGGANTGELFF	TGTGCCATCATGAATGGGGGGGCGAACACCGGGGAGCTGTTTTTT	TRBV10-3	TRBJ2-2	TRBD2	.
CASSFSGENTGELFF	TGTGCCAGCAGTTTCTCAGGGGAGAACACCGGGGAGCTGTTTTTT	TRBV27	TRBJ2-2	.	many
CSARGLAGGEQYF	TGCAGTGCTAGAGGGCTAGCGGGAGGCGAGCAGTACTTC	TRBV20-1	TRBJ2-7	TRBD2	few
CASSFSRGSEQFF	TGTGCCAGCAGTTTTTCTCGGGGCAGTGAGCAGTTCTTC	TRBV12-3/TRBV12-4	TRBJ2-1	.	.
CASSGGHGGTEAFF	TGTGCCAGCAGCGGGGGACATGGGGGCACTGAAGCTTTCTTT	TRBV7-6	TRBJ1-1	.	.
CASSVVGGPTALAKNIQYF	TGTGCCAGCAGCGTAGTAGGGGGCCCAACTGCTTTAGCCAAAAACATTCAGTACTTC	TRBV6-1	TRBJ2-4	TRBD1	few
CASSQLGLATDTQYF	TGCGCCAGCAGCCAACTGGGACTAGCGACAGATACGCAGTATTTT	TRBV4-1	TRBJ2-3	TRBD2	few
CASSQEGGSPGGGYTF	TGCGCCAGCAGCCAAGAGGGTGGGAGTCCAGGGGGGGGCTACACCTTC	TRBV4-3	TRBJ1-2	TRBD1	few
CASSYRDRSTQPQHF	TGTGCCAGCAGTTACCGGGACAGGAGTACTCAGCCCCAGCATTTT	TRBV6-5	TRBJ1-5	TRBD1	.
CSARDLRRTDTQYF	TGCAGTGCTAGAGATTTAAGGAGAACAGATACGCAGTATTTT	TRBV20-1	TRBJ2-3	.	.
CASSPRERGDEQFF	TGTGCCAGCTCCCCTCGGGAGCGGGGGGATGAGCAGTTCTTC	TRBV18	TRBJ2-1	TRBD2	few
CASSPRDRLTSTDTQYF	TGTGCCAGCAGCCCTCGGGACAGGTTAACTAGCACAGATACGCAGTATTTT	TRBV11-2	TRBJ2-3	TRBD1	many
CASSLVRDTRETQYF	TGTGCCAGCAGCTTAGTAAGGGATACACGGGAGACCCAGTACTTC	TRBV7-8	TRBJ2-5	.	.
CASSQGRSENQPQHF	TGCGCCAGCAGCCAAGGAAGGTCGGAAAATCAGCCCCAGCATTTT	TRBV4-3	TRBJ1-5	.	.
CASSLGGTGSFREQFF	TGTGCCAGCAGCTTAGGGGGGACAGGTTCTTTTCGTGAGCAGTTCTTC	TRBV7-2	TRBJ2-1	TRBD1	.
CASSPWGGRDYGYTF	TGTGCCAGCAGCCCGTGGGGGGGGCGCGACTATGGCTACACCTTC	TRBV5-8	TRBJ1-2	.	.
CASSSPAQRESTDTQYF	TGCGCCAGCAGCTCCCCTGCACAGCGGGAGAGCACAGATACGCAGTATTTT	TRBV5-1	TRBJ2-3	TRBD2	.
CASSSLGDSNTEAFF	TGCGCCAGCAGCTCGTTGGGAGACTCGAACACTGAAGCTTTCTTT	TRBV5-1	TRBJ1-1	.	.
CASSHGLSNQPQHF	TGTGCCAGCAGCCACGGCCTTAGCAATCAGCCCCAGCATTTT	TRBV3-1	TRBJ1-5	.	many
CASSLLGRGNTEAFF	TGTGCCAGCTCACTATTAGGCAGGGGGAACACTGAAGCTTTCTTT	TRBV18	TRBJ1-1	.	few
CASSANRQGGSSPLHF	TGTGCCAGCAGTGCCAATCGACAGGGGGGATCTTCACCCCTCCACTTT	TRBV6-1	TRBJ1-6	TRBD1	few
CSARGPVGVPGYTF	TGCAGTGCTAGAGGGCCGGTGGGGGTTCCTGGCTACACCTTC	TRBV20-1	TRBJ1-2	.	.
CASSLYVGTASYEQYF	TGTGCCAGCAGCTTATATGTGGGCACGGCCTCCTACGAGCAGTACTTC	TRBV7-9	TRBJ2-7	.	.
CASSYGGSGYNEQFF	TGTGCCAGCAGTTACGGAGGCAGTGGCTACAATGAGCAGTTCTTC	TRBV6-5	TRBJ2-1	.	.
CASSLEGGQPVEEQFF	TGTGCCAGCAGCTTAGAGGGGGGCCAGCCAGTAGAGGAGCAGTTCTTC	TRBV11-2	TRBJ2-1	.	few
CASSQGVGEAFF	TGTGCCAGCAGCCAAGGGGTAGGTGAAGCTTTCTTT	TRBV3-1	TRBJ1-1	.	few
CASSFLSGSPRDTQYF	TGTGCCAGCAGTTTTTTGTCAGGTAGTCCACGGGATACGCAGTATTTT	TRBV12-3/TRBV12-4	TRBJ2-3	.	few
CASSLEVASEAFF	TGCGCCAGCAGCTTGGAGGTGGCTTCTGAAGCTTTCTTT	TRBV5-1	TRBJ1-1	.	many
CSARGLSLNTEAFF	TGCAGTGCTAGAGGTCTGTCTTTGAACACTGAAGCTTTCTTT	TRBV20-1	TRBJ1-1	.	once
CASNWHNSNQPQHF	TGTGCCAGCAATTGGCACAATAGCAATCAGCCCCAGCATTTT	TRBV12-3/TRBV12-4	TRBJ1-5	.	few
CASSLGYGRQETQYF	TGCGCCAGCAGCTTGGGGTATGGGAGGCAAGAGACCCAGTACTTC	TRBV5-1	TRBJ2-5	.	few
CASSPGRRGDEKLFF	TGTGCCAGCAGCCCCGGTCGCAGGGGGGATGAAAAACTGTTTTTT	TRBV6-1	TRBJ1-4	TRBD1	.
CATSIWTSETGGYTF	TGTGCCACCAGCATCTGGACATCCGAGACGGGTGGCTACACCTTC	TRBV15	TRBJ1-2	.	.
CASSLGPVLSPLHF	TGTGCCAGCAGTCTAGGACCCGTACTCTCACCCCTCCACTTT	TRBV12-3/TRBV12-4	TRBJ1-6	.	.
CASSQDGGAVDTQYF	TGCGCCAGCAGCCAAGATGGGGGGGCCGTAGATACGCAGTATTTT	TRBV4-1	TRBJ2-3	.	.
CSASPAGGNEQFF	TGCAGTGCTAGTCCGGCCGGGGGCAATGAGCAGTTCTTC	TRBV20-1	TRBJ2-1	.	.
CASSSRRLAGVNTGELFF	TGTGCCAGCAGCTCTAGGAGGCTAGCGGGAGTTAACACCGGGGAGCTGTTTTTT	TRBV11-1	TRBJ2-2	TRBD2	.
CSANLLDTQYF	TGCAGTGCTAATCTCCTAGATACGCAGTATTTT	TRBV20-1	TRBJ2-3	.	.
CATSDSRDGAYEQYF	TGTGCCACCAGTGATTCCCGGGACGGAGCCTACGAGCAGTACTTC	TRBV24-1	TRBJ2-7	.	few
CASRDAVTRKQFF	TGTGCCAGCAGGGACGCCGTGACTAGGAAGCAGTTCTTC	TRBV6-1	TRBJ2-1	.	.